The rows below give T cell receptor beta chains drawn from one sample of a study of cytomegalovirus exposure and HLA in healthy donors. Method: immunoSEQ multiplex PCR; TCRdb's copy keeps in-frame clones and lacks some. Counted here are roughly 120,000 clones, more than 80% occurring once; the ten biggest clones make up about 2.5%. Sequencing input: PBMCs. The receptor source for this set is a man aged 25-40 years in good health and CMV-seronegative. Both conserved end residues are trimmed from each CDR3.

V | CDR3
TRBV29-1 | SVEDLIAGELF
TRBV7-9 | ASSPVGLGSETQY
TRBV5-1 | ASSLAMADEQY
TRBV30 | AWRDRGTEAF
TRBV7-2 | ASSAVRVAKPYEQY
TRBV18 | ASSGDRETRAQH
TRBV9 | ASSPPRSSGNTIY
TRBV2 | ATTGGAYGYT
TRBV11-2 | ASSTGQAQPQN
TRBV7-9 | ASRKTGGQGDTQY
TRBV6-5 | ASSHRRETQY
TRBV29-1 | SVEALPAGGRFFSGSYEQY
TRBV7-9 | ASDSEYEQY
TRBV11-2 | ASSLQGNEQY
TRBV27 | ASSLLESNSPLH
TRBV4-3 | ASSQDDQGARTGELF
TRBV10-3 | AISEDRYTEAF
TRBV9 | ASSPDRFNEQY
TRBV19 | ASSAARIENTGELF
TRBV4-3 | ASSQATGGTEAF
TRBV2 | ASSQGYSNQPQH
TRBV7-6 | ASSQQAGGGTDTQY
TRBV7-2 | ASSLKWQQETQY
TRBV10-3 | AINHFLAGDTDTQY
TRBV18 | ASSPLGQENYGYT
TRBV27 | ASSRGTSGKNEQY
TRBV6-6 | ASSYSQGLAENEQF
TRBV5-1 | ASSLASSGRDNEQF
TRBV10-3 | AISEWGYGTDMTYYGYT
TRBV10-1 | ASSENTGLLQETQY
TRBV7-2 | ASSTRQGGYEQY
TRBV6-5 | ASSYSRSTLSYEQY
TRBV5-1 | ASSPGTGAATNEKLF
TRBV6-1 | ASSEAGPPYEQY
TRBV5-4 | ASSFVGSTDTQY
TRBV7-2 | ASSASGSEQY
TRBV9 | ASSPRPTSGRMNEQF
TRBV18 | ASSPDRVGGYT
TRBV13 | ASSLGSVVSNYGYT
TRBV5-1 | ASSSGQGSEGYT
TRBV18 | ASSSNSLAASSYNEQF
TRBV14 | ASSQEQDGTGDFSGEQY
TRBV19 | ASRRLRPYFVAQY
TRBV6-1 | ASSEDGRAGYEQY
TRBV14 | ASSFFPGEAF
TRBV27 | ASRPDSAISGANVLT
TRBV27 | ASSFGQVSYEQY
TRBV2 | ASSDPAVQGLYEQY
TRBV5-1 | ASSLTYSSGGAGYT
TRBV7-2 | ASTPTSGQTYEQY
TRBV27 | ASSLMTGAETQY
TRBV7-6 | ASSTSGTENTEAF
TRBV28 | ASSLTSGGNEQF
TRBV15 | ATSGRTGVGQPQN
TRBV9 | ASSVLFSGYNEQF